Here is one T cell receptor (beta chain) with its context. What it binds is unknown. The CDR3 has 15 residues. V lost 0 bases to trimming and J lost 6 bases, with 15 bases between them. Germline loops: CDR1 SGHNT, CDR2 YYREEE (reference sequence). These data belong to a study of cytomegalovirus exposure and HLA in healthy donors. As for the study in general: Around 200 million T cells yielded approximately 100 million unique TCR beta sequences, as an earlier analysis found. Overall study results and limits: Presence/absence analyses assumed roughly uniform sequencing depth across donors. Per a prior analysis, the majority of TCR beta V segments were productive roughly 87% or roughly 30% of the time.

13 Jbeta primers and 60 Vbeta primers were used for the PCR. Per the authors' pipeline: A later analysis counted 65 million to 95 million unique TCR beta chains, around 10 million shared. Clones were read by immunoSEQ multiplex PCR, and TCRdb kept only the in-frame ones, dropping some. V, J and clone size reflect that table, while D and trimming were determined from the DNA. The sample includes more than 85,000 clones, about two thirds of them seen just once. The chain uses TRBV5-4 and TRBJ1-2; perhaps TRBD1 as D (5 bases). The receptor's source is a woman aged 50 to 60 in good health and CMV-seropositive. Sequencing was done on a sample of PBMCs. The CDR3 DNA is TGTGCCAGCAGCTTGGCCCTCAGGCAGGGCCATGGCTACACCTTC. This gives the protein CASSLALRQGHGYTF.